This T cell receptor beta chain was retrieved from a study of CD8+ T cells in alopecia areata. Study-wide findings and caveats: Alopecia totalis/universalis scalp especially showed more expanded CD8+ clones than normal scalp.

The germline V gene has CDR1 SEHNR and CDR2 FQNEAQ (reference sequence). Trimming removed 5 bases at V and 0 bases at J, with 9 bases between. The length of the CDR3 is 14 residues. RNA extraction and reverse transcription yielded cDNA as sequencing template. Sequencing was performed with immunoSEQ multiplex PCR; in TCRdb, only in-frame clones are kept and a portion is missing. The sample lists about 110,000 clones; about 50% were seen once. On this clone itself: The antigen remains undetermined.

Peripheral blood and lesional scalp punch biopsies came from alopecia areata patients. The sample comprised NKG2D-low CD8+ T cells sorted from blood. This TCR was recovered from a human donor with alopecia areata. The chain has TRBV7-9 and TRBJ2-3, with TRBD2 as a possible D gene (5 bases). CDR3 loop: CASSPPGSTDTQYF. CDR3 coding DNA: TGTGCCAGCAGCCCACCGGGGAGCACAGATACGCAGTATTTT.